The rows below give T cell receptor beta chains drawn from one sample of a study of blood T cell repertoires in COVID-19. Profiling relied on immunoSEQ multiplex PCR, and the TCRdb table lists in-frame clones only, not all of them. Of over 90,000 clones in the sample, about 87% were seen once. The sequenced sample was peripheral blood. Receptors originate from a human donor in a cohort sampled during active COVID-19. Each CDR3 is given with its conserved first and last residue. D genes are given only for firm matches. Part of the rows lack a size; the others show once, few, many or a class for expanded clones.

d_gene,v_gene,j_gene,abundance,CDR3nt,CDR3aa
.,TRBV29-1,TRBJ1-1,.,TGCAGCGTCACAGAGAACACTGAAGCTTTCTTT,CSVTENTEAFF
TRBD2,TRBV27,TRBJ2-2,.,TGTGCCAGCAGCCTAGACGGGACTAATGCCGGGGAGCTGTTTTTT,CASSLDGTNAGELFF
TRBD1,TRBV6-1,TRBJ1-5,once,TGTGCCAGCAGTGAGCTACCGGGACAGGGAGGTCAGCCCCAGCATTTT,CASSELPGQGGQPQHF
TRBD2,TRBV10-1,TRBJ2-1,once,TGCGCCAGCAGTGAGTCCTGGTGGGGAGGGGAGCAGTTCTTC,CASSESWWGGEQFF
.,TRBV7-8,TRBJ2-7,few,TGTGCCAGCAGCTTAGCGCACGGCGAGCAGTACTTC,CASSLAHGEQYF
.,TRBV9,TRBJ2-6,.,TGTGCCAGCACTAAAGGGGTAGATGGGGCCAACGTCCTGACTTTC,CASTKGVDGANVLTF
.,TRBV6-2/TRBV6-3,TRBJ2-7,.,TGTGCCAGCAGTTACTCGATCGTGCGGGACAGCCCCTACGAGCAGTACTTC,CASSYSIVRDSPYEQYF
.,TRBV27,TRBJ2-7,.,TGTGCCAGCAGTCGCCTCCGGGGTAAAGAGCAGTACTTC,CASSRLRGKEQYF
TRBD1,TRBV4-2,TRBJ1-2,.,TGTGCCAGCAGCCAAGGAACGACAGGGGTTGTAGGCTACACCTTC,CASSQGTTGVVGYTF
.,TRBV12-3/TRBV12-4,TRBJ1-1,.,TGTGCCAGCAGCGCGGGGGGAACTGAAGCTTTCTTT,CASSAGGTEAFF
TRBD1,TRBV6-6,TRBJ2-7,.,TGTGCCAGCAGCCGAACCGGACAGGTCGGTTTCCAGTACTTC,CASSRTGQVGFQYF
TRBD2,TRBV9,TRBJ2-3,.,TGTGCCAGCAGCAACGCCGGGACTAGTCGGGATACGCAGTATTTT,CASSNAGTSRDTQYF
.,TRBV28,TRBJ1-2,.,TGTGCCAGCAGTACCCCACAGAAGAACTATGGCTACACCTTC,CASSTPQKNYGYTF
TRBD2,TRBV9,TRBJ2-1,.,TGTGCCAGCAGCGTAGATTTCTGGCCTGCGGGAGAAATCTACAATGAGCAGTTCTTC,CASSVDFWPAGEIYNEQFF
TRBD1,TRBV6-5,TRBJ2-7,.,TGTGCCAGCAGATCGGGACAGGGTGGCGAGCAGTACTTC,CASRSGQGGEQYF
TRBD1,TRBV6-1,TRBJ2-1,.,TGTGCCAGCAGTGATAAGGGGGCCTCCTACAATGAGCAGTTCTTC,CASSDKGASYNEQFF
.,TRBV20-1,TRBJ1-2,.,TGCAGTGCTAGTCCAGGGGTCGAAGGCTACACCTTC,CSASPGVEGYTF
TRBD2,TRBV14,TRBJ2-7,.,TGTGCCAGCAGCCAATTCATAGCGGGAGGGCGGGAGCAGTACTTC,CASSQFIAGGREQYF
.,TRBV21-1,TRBJ2-3,few,TGTGCCAGCAGCCCGTCGGGGGGGGCAGATACGCAGTATTTT,CASSPSGGADTQYF
TRBD2,TRBV28,TRBJ2-3,.,TGTGCCAGCACCCTAGGACTAGCGGCCAATTCAGATACGCAGTATTTT,CASTLGLAANSDTQYF
TRBD1,TRBV27,TRBJ1-2,.,TGTGCCAGTAGGACAGGGGCCCTCGGGGGCTACACCTTC,CASRTGALGGYTF
.,TRBV20-1,TRBJ2-1,few,TGCAGTGCTAGTCAAGGGGCGGCGGTTCACTACAATGAGCAGTTCTTC,CSASQGAAVHYNEQFF
.,TRBV5-6,TRBJ2-1,.,TGTGCCAGCAGCCAACAGGGTGCAAGATCTGTCAATGAGCAGTTCTTC,CASSQQGARSVNEQFF
.,TRBV7-9,TRBJ1-3,few,TGTGCCAGCAGCTCCTCCTACGGAGGGCCGTATGGAAACACCATATATTTT,CASSSSYGGPYGNTIYF
.,TRBV6-5,TRBJ1-1,.,TGTGCCAGCAGTAGTAACGGCGGAGCTTTCTTT,CASSSNGGAFF
.,TRBV6-6,TRBJ1-5,few,TGTGCCAGCAGTTCCGGGGTCGGTCAGCCCCAGCATTTT,CASSSGVGQPQHF
.,TRBV6-5,TRBJ2-2,.,TGTGCCAGCAAATCGACTTTCACCGGGGAGCTGTTTTTT,CASKSTFTGELFF
TRBD1,TRBV9,TRBJ1-2,once,TGTGCCAGCAGCGTGACAGGGGGCCCAGCGTCGGGCTATGGCTACACCTTC,CASSVTGGPASGYGYTF
.,TRBV21-1,TRBJ2-5,.,TGTGCCAGCAGTAGGGAGTCCCAAGAGACCCAGTACTTC,CASSRESQETQYF
.,TRBV19,TRBJ1-5,.,TGTGCCAGTAACCTCCGGTACAATCAGCCCCAGCATTTT,CASNLRYNQPQHF
.,TRBV27,TRBJ2-3,.,TGTGCCAGCAGTTTGTATTCGCGGGATACGCAGTATTTT,CASSLYSRDTQYF
.,TRBV2,TRBJ1-5,once,TGTGCCAGCAGTGAAGCGCCTCCCAGGGAAAATCAGCCCCAGCATTTT,CASSEAPPRENQPQHF
.,TRBV5-1,TRBJ2-7,.,TGCGCCAGCAGCTTGGAGTGGGCTAGCGAAGGGCAGTACTTC,CASSLEWASEGQYF
.,TRBV5-4,TRBJ1-4,.,TGTGCCAGCAGCCCCCACAGGGAGAGTGAAAAACTGTTTTTT,CASSPHRESEKLFF
.,TRBV10-3,TRBJ1-3,.,TGTGCCACCGAAGGACAGCTCAACTCTGGAAACACCATATATTTT,CATEGQLNSGNTIYF
TRBD1,TRBV19,TRBJ1-1,.,TGTGCCAGTAGTCCCCGACAGGGAGTGAACACTGAAGCTTTCTTT,CASSPRQGVNTEAFF